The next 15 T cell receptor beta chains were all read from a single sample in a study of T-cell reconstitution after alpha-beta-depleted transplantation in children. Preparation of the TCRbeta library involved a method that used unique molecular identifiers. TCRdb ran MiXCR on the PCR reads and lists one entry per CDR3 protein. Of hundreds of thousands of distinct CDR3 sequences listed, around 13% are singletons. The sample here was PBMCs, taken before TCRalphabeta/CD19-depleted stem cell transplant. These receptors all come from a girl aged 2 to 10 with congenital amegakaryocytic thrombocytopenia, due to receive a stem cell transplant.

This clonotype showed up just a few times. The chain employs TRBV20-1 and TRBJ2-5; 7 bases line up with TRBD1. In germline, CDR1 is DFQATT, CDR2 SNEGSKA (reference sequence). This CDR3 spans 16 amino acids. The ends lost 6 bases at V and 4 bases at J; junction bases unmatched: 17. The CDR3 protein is CSALNPTGQVSETQYF. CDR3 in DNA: TGCAGTGCCCTTAACCCTACAGGACAGGTATCAGAGACCCAGTACTTC.

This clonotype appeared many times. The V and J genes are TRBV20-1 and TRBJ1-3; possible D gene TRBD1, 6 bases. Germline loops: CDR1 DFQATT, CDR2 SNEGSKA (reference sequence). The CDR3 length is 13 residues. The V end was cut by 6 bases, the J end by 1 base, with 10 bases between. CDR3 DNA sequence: TGCAGTGCAAGCAGGGGTTCTGGAAACACCATATATTTT. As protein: CSASRGSGNTIYF.

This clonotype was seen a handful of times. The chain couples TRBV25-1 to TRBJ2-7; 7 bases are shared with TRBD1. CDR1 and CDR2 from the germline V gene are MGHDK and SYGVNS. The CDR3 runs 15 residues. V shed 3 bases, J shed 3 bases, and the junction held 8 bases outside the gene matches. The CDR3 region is CASSDLQGSDYEQYF. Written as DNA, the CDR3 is TGTGCCAGCAGTGACCTACAGGGGTCGGACTACGAGCAGTACTTC.

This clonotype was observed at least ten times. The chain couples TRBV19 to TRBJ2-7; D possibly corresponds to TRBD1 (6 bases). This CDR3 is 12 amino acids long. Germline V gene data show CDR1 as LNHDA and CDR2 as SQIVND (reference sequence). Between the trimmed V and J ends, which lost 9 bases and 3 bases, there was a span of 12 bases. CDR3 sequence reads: CASKDSLYEQYF. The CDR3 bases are TGTGCCAGCAAGGACAGCCTCTACGAGCAGTACTTC.

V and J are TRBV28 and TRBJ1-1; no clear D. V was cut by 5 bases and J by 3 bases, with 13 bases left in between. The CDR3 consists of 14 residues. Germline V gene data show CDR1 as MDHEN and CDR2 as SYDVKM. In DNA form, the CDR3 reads TGTGCCAGCAGTCCGTCTCCGAGGGACACTGAAGCTTTCTTT. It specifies CASSPSPRDTEAFF.

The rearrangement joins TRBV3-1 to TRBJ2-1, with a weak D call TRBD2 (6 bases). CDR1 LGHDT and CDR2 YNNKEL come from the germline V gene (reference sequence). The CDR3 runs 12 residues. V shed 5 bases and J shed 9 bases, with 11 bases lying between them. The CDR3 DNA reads TGTGCCAGCAGCGTAGCGGCCGCTGAGCAGTTCTTC. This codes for CASSVAAAEQFF.

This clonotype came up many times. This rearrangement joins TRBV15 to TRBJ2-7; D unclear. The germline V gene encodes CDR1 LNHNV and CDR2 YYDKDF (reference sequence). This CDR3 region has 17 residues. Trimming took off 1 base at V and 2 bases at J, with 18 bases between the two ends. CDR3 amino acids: CATSRGVGSTAAYEQYF. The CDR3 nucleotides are TGTGCCACCAGCAGAGGCGTAGGGTCCACTGCGGCCTACGAGCAGTACTTC.

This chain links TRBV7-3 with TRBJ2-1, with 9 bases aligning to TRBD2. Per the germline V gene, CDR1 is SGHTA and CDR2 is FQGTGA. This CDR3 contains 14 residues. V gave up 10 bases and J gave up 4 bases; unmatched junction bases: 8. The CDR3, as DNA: TGTGCCAACAGAAGCGGGGGGTTTTACAATGAGCAGTTCTTC. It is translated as CANRSGGFYNEQFF.

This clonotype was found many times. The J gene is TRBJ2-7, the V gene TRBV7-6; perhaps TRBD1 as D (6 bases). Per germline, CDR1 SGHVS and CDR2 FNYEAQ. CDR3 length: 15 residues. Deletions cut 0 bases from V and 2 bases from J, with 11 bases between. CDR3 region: CASSLAQGRTYEQYF. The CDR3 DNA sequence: TGTGCCAGCAGCTTAGCGCAGGGGCGGACCTACGAGCAGTACTTC.

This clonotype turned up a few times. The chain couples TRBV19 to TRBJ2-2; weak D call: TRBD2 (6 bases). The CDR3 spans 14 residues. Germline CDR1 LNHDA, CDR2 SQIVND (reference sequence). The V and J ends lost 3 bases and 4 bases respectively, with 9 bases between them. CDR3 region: CASSITGGTGELFF. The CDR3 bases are TGTGCCAGTAGTATCACCGGGGGCACCGGGGAGCTGTTTTTT.

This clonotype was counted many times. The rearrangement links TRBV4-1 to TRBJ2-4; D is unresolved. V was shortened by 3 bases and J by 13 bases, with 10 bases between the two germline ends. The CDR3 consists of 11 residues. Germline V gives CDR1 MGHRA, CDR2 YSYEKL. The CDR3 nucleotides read TGCGCCAGCAGCCAGGGTGACAAGCAGTACTTC. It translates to CASSQGDKQYF.

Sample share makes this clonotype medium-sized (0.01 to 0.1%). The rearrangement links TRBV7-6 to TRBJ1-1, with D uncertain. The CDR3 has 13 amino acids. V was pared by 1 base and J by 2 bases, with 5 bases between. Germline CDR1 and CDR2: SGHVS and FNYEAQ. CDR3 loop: CASSLDLNTEAFF. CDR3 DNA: TGTGCCAGCAGCTTAGACTTAAACACTGAAGCTTTCTTT. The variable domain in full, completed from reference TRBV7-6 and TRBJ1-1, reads GAGVSQSPRYKVTKRGQDVALRCDPISGHVSLYWYRQALGQGPEFLTYFNYEAQQDKSGLPNDRFSAERPEGSISTLTIQRTEQRDSAMYRCASSLDLNTEAFFGQGTRLTVV.

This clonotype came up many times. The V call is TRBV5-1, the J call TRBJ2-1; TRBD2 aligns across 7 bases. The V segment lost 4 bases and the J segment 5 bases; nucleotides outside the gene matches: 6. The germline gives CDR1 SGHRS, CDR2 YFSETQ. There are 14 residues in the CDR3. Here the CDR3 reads CASSPGLGHNEQFF. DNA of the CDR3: TGCGCCAGCAGCCCAGGACTAGGTCACAATGAGCAGTTCTTC.

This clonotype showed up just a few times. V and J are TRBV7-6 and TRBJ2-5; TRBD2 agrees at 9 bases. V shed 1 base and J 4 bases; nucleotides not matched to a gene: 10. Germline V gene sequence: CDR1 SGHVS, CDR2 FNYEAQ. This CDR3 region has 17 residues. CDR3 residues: CASSLGRGRAGRETQYF. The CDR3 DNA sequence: TGTGCCAGCAGCTTAGGGCGCGGGAGGGCCGGGAGAGAGACCCAGTACTTC.

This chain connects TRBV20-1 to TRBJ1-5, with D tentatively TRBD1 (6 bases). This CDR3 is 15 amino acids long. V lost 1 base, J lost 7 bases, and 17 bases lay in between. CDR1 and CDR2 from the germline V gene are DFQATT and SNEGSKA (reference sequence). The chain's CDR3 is CSARVKGGGSQPQHF. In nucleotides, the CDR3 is TGCAGTGCTAGAGTCAAGGGGGGAGGGAGCCAGCCCCAGCATTTT.